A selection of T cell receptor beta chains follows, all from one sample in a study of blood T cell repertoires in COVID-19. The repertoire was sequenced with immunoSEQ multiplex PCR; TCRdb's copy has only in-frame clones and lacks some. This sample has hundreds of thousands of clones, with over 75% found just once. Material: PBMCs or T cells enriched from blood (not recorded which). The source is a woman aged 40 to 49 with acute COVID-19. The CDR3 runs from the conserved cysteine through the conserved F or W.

CASSKDKPNQPQHF	TRBV21-1
CASSFLAGGPGEQYF	TRBV19
CATSPGQPNEKLFF	TRBV24-1
CASGADSSGANVLTF	TRBV2
CASSQKETQYF	TRBV10-2
CASSYGTGGTEAFF	TRBV6-5
CSMGQGSRGEAFF	TRBV29-1
CASSPLARRTDTQYF	TRBV7-3
CASRTGWGQPQHF	TRBV10-2
CASSPDPGTGFEAFF	TRBV19
CASRKKGQGLQPQHF	TRBV19
CSSAFTGGNNSPLHF	TRBV27
CASSLSQGGALDGYTF	TRBV27
CASSSRGLAGANVLTF	TRBV7-3
CASTPQDKYGEQFF	TRBV10-1
CATSRDNAGGTQYF	TRBV15
CASSSWEGRMNTEAFF	TRBV7-2
CASSPTGGNTEAFF	TRBV3-1/TRBV3-2
CASSLLPGLAGGLTYEQYF	TRBV28
CASSQGVGNQPQHF	TRBV28
CASSSLGTANEKLFF	TRBV28
CASSSPRQGAAVTQYF	TRBV5-4
CASSPASWTRPRDTIYF	TRBV7-8
CASSPSADTEAFF	TRBV18
CASSEGQGPLGEQYF	TRBV6-1
CASSLLQGARAEAFF	TRBV11-2
CASSKDSSARVDTQYF	TRBV2
CASSARRDSPNYGYTF	TRBV7-8
CSVHRGESTEAFF	TRBV29-1
CASSAGAPTGELFF	TRBV9
CASSFRQGFGNQPQHF	TRBV28
CASSLSTGLYEQFF	TRBV5-1
CATSVHSGTGDPGELFF	TRBV24-1
CASSLGGKGYTF	TRBV7-8
CASSLDILGSGEKLFF	TRBV7-6
CASSPGDRISYGYTF	TRBV9
CAISEPGGAYTGELFF	TRBV10-3
CASSSGEFSNQPQHF	TRBV5-1
CASSLTGEDSPLHF	TRBV11-2
CASSLAGLRHTEAFF	TRBV5-1
CASSPGTGTYEQYF	TRBV7-2